The rows below give T cell receptor beta chains drawn from one sample of a study of T cell clonotyping in hematopoietic cell transplantation. Libraries were prepared by immunoSEQ multiplex PCR; TCRdb keeps only in-frame clonotypes and omits some of them. Found here are approximately 5,900 clones, approximately 88% of them singletons; the top ten hold 8.1%. The material was peripheral blood mononuclear cells, obtained 100 days after allogeneic stem cell transplant. The receptors shown here come from a male patient in his thirties or forties who had an allogeneic stem cell transplant from an unrelated donor, so the T cells may come from the graft donor. Some clones in this sample may be carry-over from other donors' samples. The CDR3 runs from the conserved cysteine through the conserved F or W. The order of the fields is D gene, J gene, clone size, V gene, CDR3 DNA, CDR3 protein. A D gene is named only where the DNA matches it firmly. Some rows have no size entry. The others give once, few or many, or a class for an expanded clone.

>TRBD1|TRBJ1-5|NA|TRBV5-1
TGCGCCAGCAGCCCCGGGACAGACAATCAGCCCCAGCATTTT
CASSPGTDNQPQHF
>TRBD1|TRBJ2-5|few|TRBV27
TGTGCCAGCAGCCTAGACTGGACAGGGGGGTTGGAGACCCAGTACTTC
CASSLDWTGGLETQYF
>TRBD1|TRBJ2-2|NA|TRBV7-6
TGTGCCAGCAGCTTGGACAGGGGGGTGAACACCGGGGAGCTGTTTTTT
CASSLDRGVNTGELFF
>NA|TRBJ1-5|NA|TRBV28
TGTGCCAGGGGGCGGGCTGGTCAGCCCCAGCATTTT
CARGRAGQPQHF
>TRBD2|TRBJ2-1|NA|TRBV30
TGTGCCTGGAGTACTGCGGGGGGAAACAATGAGCAGTTCTTC
CAWSTAGGNNEQFF
>TRBD2|TRBJ2-3|NA|TRBV5-1
TGCGCCAGCAGCTCCGGGACTAGCGGGGGGGCAGATACGCAGTATTTT
CASSSGTSGGADTQYF
>TRBD1|TRBJ1-2|NA|TRBV6-5
TGTGCCAGCAGTTACTCGGGACAGGGTGGTGGCTACACCTTC
CASSYSGQGGGYTF
>NA|TRBJ1-6|NA|TRBV30
TGTGCCTGGGAGGGACTTTGGAATTCACCCCTCCACTTT
CAWEGLWNSPLHF
>TRBD1|TRBJ1-1|NA|TRBV5-6
TGTGCCAGCAGCCCGGACAGGGACACTGAAGCTTTCTTT
CASSPDRDTEAFF
>NA|TRBJ1-4|once|TRBV5-6
TGTGCCAGCAGCTTGAAAACCGGCGCAGGTTCTAATGAAAAACTGTTTTTT
CASSLKTGAGSNEKLFF
>TRBD1|TRBJ1-1|NA|TRBV5-1
TGCGCCAGCAGCTTCGGGACAGGGTGGGTGAACACTGAAGCTTTCTTT
CASSFGTGWVNTEAFF
>NA|TRBJ1-2|once|TRBV20-1
TGCAGTGCGCGGAACTATGGCTACACCTTC
CSARNYGYTF
>TRBD2|TRBJ2-5|NA|TRBV6-5
TGTGCCAGCAGTTCGGGACTAGGAGCAACCCAGTACTTC
CASSSGLGATQYF
>NA|TRBJ1-1|NA|TRBV9
TGTGCCAGCAGCGGGGGCCTGAACACTGAAGCTTTCTTT
CASSGGLNTEAFF
>NA|TRBJ2-3|NA|TRBV6-1
TGTGCCAGCAGTTGGGGAGGAACAGATACGCAGTATTTT
CASSWGGTDTQYF
>NA|TRBJ2-1|NA|TRBV9
TGTGCCAGCAGCCCCCCGCCTCATAGCAATGAGCAGTTCTTC
CASSPPPHSNEQFF
>NA|TRBJ2-1|large|TRBV20-1
TGCAGTGCTGCCGTCGGGTTTCAACGGTTCTTC
CSAAVGFQRFF
>TRBD1|TRBJ1-3|NA|TRBV14
TGTGCCAGCAGCCCCGGGACAGGCTTTGGAAACACCATATATTTT
CASSPGTGFGNTIYF
>NA|TRBJ1-2|NA|TRBV9
TGTGCCAGCAGCGTAGCTTCGGGGACAATCTATGGCTACACCTTC
CASSVASGTIYGYTF